The present entry profiles one TCR beta chain with its context. The record originates from a study of blood T cell repertoires in COVID-19. Overall study: The United States, Italy and Spain were the sources of the acute and convalescent COVID-19 samples. PBMCs, B-cell-depleted T cells, or T cells were the source of the cDNA or gDNA that made up the material.

Original handling: Counts of nucleated cells, estimated from reference gene primer amplification, were obtained. The protocol was immunoSEQ multiplex PCR, while the TCRdb copy is restricted to in-frame clones and leaves out a portion. V, J and clone size reflect that table, while D and trimming were determined from the DNA. The data show about 140,000 clones, about 86% seen once. Germline CDR1 is SGHRS and CDR2 is YFSETQ. This CDR3 contains 16 residues. The junction had 12 bases not matched to a gene; V was cut back by 5 bases and J by 5 bases. The sequencing sample was made of peripheral blood. The TCR was taken from a woman between 55 and 75 years old with active or convalescent COVID-19. The chain has TRBV5-1 and TRBJ2-3; 9 nucleotides align to TRBD1. The CDR3 DNA sequence: TGCGCCAGCAGTCCCCCAACAGGGGGCCAGGGAGATACGCAGTATTTT. The encoded protein is CASSPPTGGQGDTQYF.